This T cell receptor (beta chain) was sequenced for a study of blood T cell repertoires in COVID-19. Trimming removed 5 bases from V and 0 bases from J, with 13 bases in between. Germline V gives CDR1 MNHNY, CDR2 SVGAGI (reference sequence). CDR3 size: 15 residues. The repertoire was sequenced with immunoSEQ multiplex PCR; TCRdb's copy has only in-frame clones and lacks some. Of 350,000 or so clones listed, approximately 90% were seen once; the top ten hold approximately 1.8%. The chain recombines TRBV6-6 with TRBJ1-1; no reliable D call. The sequence was obtained from a woman in her twenties or thirties with COVID-19, enrolled during active disease. The sequencing input was peripheral blood. CDR3 amino acids: CASSREGSLNTEAFF. For the CDR3, the DNA is TGTGCCAGCAGTAGGGAGGGCAGCTTGAACACTGAAGCTTTCTTT.